The T cell receptor (beta chain) described here comes from a study of a mutant IDH1 vaccine in newly diagnosed glioma. About the study: The start of vaccination came 4-6 weeks after radiotherapy alone, or with temozolomide cycles. There were about 62% males and around 38% females among treated patients, whose mean age was about 40 years. Most patients had radiochemotherapy with temozolomide before enrollment; others had one alone.

About this clone itself: Its specificity is unknown.

CDR3 length: 16 residues. V was clipped by 0 bases and J by 0 bases, with 14 bases between them. The germline gives CDR1 GTSNPN, CDR2 SVGIG (reference sequence). Here immunoSEQ multiplex PCR was the method, and the copy in TCRdb shows in-frame clones only, minus some. Altogether roughly 120,000 clones are present, about four fifths being singletons, with the ten largest covering under 7%. Time point meaning: week 11, during vaccination. Topical imiquimod was applied with each vaccine dose, which held 300 ug of mutant IDH1 20-mer peptide. The TCR sequence derives from a man aged 35-49 years with glioma. This sample comprised PBMCs, obtained from a glioma patient whose treatment included an IDH1 peptide vaccine. This rearrangement joins TRBV30 to TRBJ1-1; TRBD1 might be the D (6 bases). The CDR3 DNA is TGTGCCTGGAGTGTTTCCCGGACAGCCCTGAACACTGAAGCTTTCTTT. This encodes CAWSVSRTALNTEAFF.